These 20 T cell receptor beta chains were all obtained from the same sample, sequenced in a study of blood T cell repertoires in COVID-19. Sequencing used immunoSEQ multiplex PCR; TCRdb keeps in-frame clones, though not all of them. The repertoire holds over 400,000 clones, 80% to 90% seen once, with more than 3% in the top ten. The specimen was peripheral blood. The receptors were sampled from a human donor in a cohort sampled during active COVID-19.

The rearrangement joins TRBV19 to TRBJ1-4; possibly TRBD1 for D (5 bases). Germline CDR1 and CDR2: LNHDA and SQIVND (reference sequence). The V end was cut by 3 bases, the J end by 7 bases, with 15 bases between. This CDR3 is built from 15 residues. This CDR3 is CASSIGAGRSEKLFF. CDR3 DNA sequence: TGTGCCAGTAGTATCGGGGCGGGGAGGAGTGAAAAACTGTTTTTT.

The chain is built from TRBV3-1 (or the pseudogene TRBV3-2) and TRBJ2-7, with TRBD1 matching 7 bases. V dropped 3 bases and J dropped 2; count of bases not matched to a gene: 10. Germline-derived CDR1 and CDR2 are LGHDT and YNNKEL (reference sequence). The CDR3 is 16 amino acids. Here the CDR3 reads CASSHFPGQGAYEQYF. For the CDR3, the DNA is TGTGCCAGCAGCCATTTCCCCGGGCAGGGGGCCTACGAGCAGTACTTC.

The chain couples TRBV29-1 to TRBJ1-3; D uncertain. V lost 1 base, J lost 0 bases, and 10 bases lay in between. The CDR3 length is 15 residues. Germline CDR1 SQVTM, CDR2 ANQGSEA. This chain's CDR3 is CSVEVERRSGNTIYF. As DNA, the CDR3 is TGCAGCGTTGAAGTAGAGCGACGCTCTGGAAACACCATATATTTT.

The chain joins TRBV7-2 to TRBJ1-1; D is uncertain. Per germline, CDR1 SGHTA and CDR2 FQGNSA. The CDR3 is made up of 13 amino acids. V was trimmed by 2 bases and J by 6 bases, leaving 10 bases between them. This CDR3 reads CASSLNGRAEAFF. CDR3 DNA sequence: TGTGCCAGCAGCTTAAACGGGAGGGCTGAAGCTTTCTTT.

The chain joins TRBV29-1 to TRBJ2-3; a weak D match, TRBD2 (5 bases). The CDR3 is 12 amino acids. Between the trimmed V and J ends, which lost 4 bases and 4 bases, there was a span of 9 bases. Germline V gene data show CDR1 as SQVTM and CDR2 as ANQGSEA. The CDR3 DNA sequence: TGCAGCGTTGGGCTAGCTCCAGATACGCAGTATTTT. Residues: CSVGLAPDTQYF.

The chain employs TRBV5-1 and TRBJ2-5, with D maybe TRBD2 (6 bases). The V and J ends lost 2 bases and 5 bases respectively, with 16 bases between them. Germline values: CDR1 SGHRS, CDR2 YFSETQ. The CDR3 is made up of 15 amino acids. The CDR3 DNA reads TGCGCCAGCAGCTTCGGACCTGGAGGGATTGAGACCCAGTACTTC. Protein: CASSFGPGGIETQYF.

V gene TRBV30 combines with J gene TRBJ2-2; D gene uncertain. V lost 0 bases, J lost 1 base, and 6 bases lay in between. The CDR3 covers 14 residues. CDR1 and CDR2 (germline): GTSNPN, SVGIG (reference sequence). The CDR3 loop reads CAWSVQVNTGELFF. The CDR3 coding sequence is TGTGCCTGGAGTGTGCAGGTGAACACCGGGGAGCTGTTTTTT.

This sequence joins TRBV6-5 and TRBJ2-7; the match to TRBD2 covers 12 bases. This CDR3 is 15 amino acids long. V shed 6 bases, J shed 3 bases, and the junction held 6 bases outside the gene matches. Germline V lookup: CDR1 MNHEY, CDR2 SVGAGI. The CDR3 region has the DNA TGTGCCAGCAGAAGACTAGCGGGAGATAACTACGAGCAGTACTTC. Translated, it gives CASRRLAGDNYEQYF.

A single count supports this clone. The rearrangement uses TRBV6-6 and TRBJ1-1; tentative D call: TRBD1 (5 bases). This CDR3 comprises 15 residues. V shed 0 bases and J shed 6 bases, with 14 bases lying between them. From germline, CDR1 is MNHNY and CDR2 SVGAGI (reference sequence). CDR3 residues: CASSYSSGGWAEAFF. The CDR3 DNA follows: TGTGCCAGCAGTTACTCGAGTGGGGGGTGGGCTGAAGCTTTCTTT.

The V call is TRBV24-1, the J call TRBJ2-5; D possibly corresponds to TRBD2 (5 bases). The V end lost 4 bases, the J end lost 4 bases, and 21 bases lay between the germline ends. CDR1 and CDR2 (germline): KGHDR, SFDVKD. This CDR3 has 17 amino acids. CDR3 DNA sequence: TGTGCCACCAGTGACTCGCTGCGAGCCCCCGAGGGAGAGACCCAGTACTTC. It yields the protein CATSDSLRAPEGETQYF.

The chain recombines TRBV2 with TRBJ2-4; weak D call: TRBD1 (6 bases). The germline CDR1 and CDR2 sequences are SNHLY and FYNNEI. Trimming shortened V by 7 bases and J by 8 bases, and 21 bases separated the two germline ends. This CDR3 has 15 amino acids. The CDR3 bases are TGTGCCAGCACCTTTACAGGGACATATAGGGACATTCAGTACTTC. It yields the protein CASTFTGTYRDIQYF.

The rearrangement uses TRBV7-8 and TRBJ2-2; 7 positions match TRBD2. This CDR3 has 16 amino acids. CDR1 SGHVS and CDR2 FQNEAQ come from the germline V gene. The J segment lost 10 bases and the V segment lost 7 bases, leaving 18 bases of the junction unmatched. The CDR3 reads CASTPGRGNEREELFF. CDR3 coding DNA: TGTGCCAGCACCCCGGGGAGAGGGAACGAGCGGGAGGAGCTGTTTTTT. The variable domain in full, completed from reference TRBV7-8 and TRBJ2-2, reads GAGVSQSPRYKVAKRGQDVALRCDPISGHVSLFWYQQALGQGPEFLTYFQNEAQLDKSGLPSDRFFAERPEGSVSTLKIQRTQQEDSAVYLCASTPGRGNEREELFFGEGSRLTVL.

The rearrangement links TRBV10-3 to TRBJ2-1; weak D call: TRBD2 (5 bases). The CDR3 is made up of 15 amino acids. Deletions cut 1 base from V and 5 bases from J, with 12 bases between. Germline-derived CDR1 and CDR2 are ENHRY and SYGVKD. This CDR3 reads CAISELGSDHNEQFF. The CDR3 nucleotides are TGTGCCATCAGTGAGTTAGGTAGCGACCACAATGAGCAGTTCTTC.

The chain combines TRBV29-1 with TRBJ1-2; TRBD1 might be the D (5 bases). The ends were cut back, 7 bases at V and 7 bases at J, with 22 bases in the middle. Germline assignment: CDR1 SQVTM and CDR2 ANQGSEA. The CDR3 consists of 14 residues. The CDR3 reads CSAPSPTASRGYTF. In DNA, the CDR3 is TGCAGCGCCCCCTCCCCGACAGCGTCTCGTGGCTACACCTTC.

The rearrangement joins TRBV30 to TRBJ2-2; 14 nucleotides line up with TRBD2. The V gene end was trimmed by 3 bases and the J gene end by 7 bases; junction bases not matched to a gene: 4. CDR3 length: 15 residues. In germline, CDR1 is GTSNPN, CDR2 SVGIG (reference sequence). The CDR3 sequence is CAWRGLAGAGGELFF. The CDR3 DNA is TGTGCCTGGAGGGGACTAGCGGGAGCTGGCGGGGAGCTGTTTTTT.

This chain's CDR3 is CASSAWLASSTDTQYF. The CDR3 DNA reads TGTGCCAGCAGCGCCTGGCTAGCCTCTAGCACAGATACGCAGTATTTT. V gene TRBV11-2 combines with J gene TRBJ2-3, with D perhaps matching TRBD2 (5 bases). Germline V gene sequence: CDR1 SGHAT, CDR2 FQNNGV. This CDR3 has 16 amino acids. Trimming removed 5 bases from V and 0 bases from J, with 15 bases in between.

This chain links TRBV30 with TRBJ2-5; the D gene is possibly TRBD2 (5 bases). Per the germline V gene, CDR1 is GTSNPN and CDR2 is SVGIG (reference sequence). The CDR3 extends over 15 amino acids. V was trimmed by 3 bases and J by 1 base, leaving 15 bases between them. The CDR3 sequence: CAWRPGSGRQETQYF. The CDR3 DNA reads as TGTGCCTGGAGACCGGGCAGCGGACGCCAAGAGACCCAGTACTTC.

The V call is TRBV7-9, the J call TRBJ2-3, with TRBD2 matching 9 bases. This CDR3 comprises 16 residues. V shed 5 bases, J shed 1 base, and the junction held 7 bases outside the gene matches. CDR1 and CDR2 (germline): SEHNR, FQNEAQ (reference sequence). In DNA form, the CDR3 reads TGTGCCAGCAGCCCTCTAGCGGGACCGGGCACAGATACGCAGTATTTT. Residues: CASSPLAGPGTDTQYF.

The V gene is TRBV30, the J gene TRBJ2-7; 9 nucleotides agree with TRBD1. The CDR3 consists of 14 residues. With V trimmed by 4 bases and J by 5 bases, 9 bases remained unmatched. The germline CDR1 and CDR2 sequences are GTSNPN and SVGIG (reference sequence). Here the CDR3 DNA reads TGTGCCTGGACCGTCGGGACAGGGAAACACGAGCAGTACTTC. Its translation is CAWTVGTGKHEQYF.

This rearrangement joins TRBV5-8 to TRBJ2-3, with D perhaps TRBD1 (6 bases). Trimming took off 0 bases at V and 2 bases at J, with 10 bases between the two ends. Germline V gene lookup returns CDR1 SGHTS and CDR2 YDEGEE. The CDR3 is 15 residues long. In DNA, the CDR3 is TGTGCCAGCAGCTTGGCCGGGGACACCACAGATACGCAGTATTTT. It codes for CASSLAGDTTDTQYF.